A single sample is the source of the 13 T cell receptor beta chains below, sequenced in a study of lymphopenia after photon versus proton radiotherapy. The method was immunoSEQ multiplex PCR; TCRdb's version includes in-frame clones alone and lacks a portion of them. The data show 150,000 or so clones, approximately 91% seen once. The specimen was peripheral blood, collected from a patient treated with photon-based radiotherapy. The receptor source for this set is a man aged 50-59 years with gastric cancer.

The count of this clone is one. The chain employs TRBV27 and TRBJ1-5; tentatively, D is TRBD1 (6 bases). CDR3 length: 14 amino acids. V was trimmed by 6 bases and J by 3 bases, leaving 12 bases between them. Looked up from germline, CDR1 is MNHEY and CDR2 is SMNVEV (reference sequence). This CDR3 is CASSPGQTNQPQHF. The CDR3 region has the DNA TGTGCCAGCAGCCCCGGACAGACCAATCAGCCCCAGCATTTT.

Only one count was recorded for this clone. The J gene is TRBJ2-7, the V gene TRBV10-2; TRBD1 agrees at 9 bases. CDR3 length: 16 amino acids. Trimming took 0 bases from V and 4 from J; bases not matched to a gene: 7. The germline CDR1 and CDR2 sequences are WSHSY and SAAADI. This CDR3 reads CASSESRTGGRYEQYF. CDR3 nucleotide sequence: TGCGCCAGCAGTGAGTCGAGAACAGGGGGCAGGTACGAGCAGTACTTC.

The rearrangement links TRBV2 to TRBJ2-3; TRBD2 is a possible D gene (5 bases). CDR3 length equals 13 residues. With 0 bases removed from V and 14 bases from J, the gap between germline ends came to 15 bases. Per germline, CDR1 SNHLY and CDR2 FYNNEI. As DNA, the CDR3 is TGTGCCAGCAGTGAAGCGCGAACTAGGCACCCGTATTTT. It encodes CASSEARTRHPYF.

J is TRBJ2-3 and V is TRBV19; TRBD2 matches 11 bases. The ends lost 6 bases at V and 1 base at J; junction bases unmatched: 3. Looked up from germline, CDR1 is LNHDA and CDR2 is SQIVND (reference sequence). The CDR3 consists of 15 residues. CDR3 in DNA: TGTGCCAGTAGGACTAGCGGGACGCGCACAGATACGCAGTATTTT. Protein sequence: CASRTSGTRTDTQYF.

This chain uses TRBV5-1 with TRBJ1-4; D remains unclear. Trimming cost V 0 bases and J 10 bases, with 13 bases left between them. From germline, CDR1 is SGHRS and CDR2 YFSETQ. This CDR3 contains 14 residues. CDR3 amino acids: CASSLDLSIGKLFF. The DNA for the CDR3 is TGCGCCAGCAGCTTGGACCTGAGCATTGGAAAACTGTTTTTT.

This chain links TRBV28 with TRBJ1-3; TRBD1 agrees at 7 bases. The CDR3 runs 14 residues. Trimming took 4 bases from V and 8 from J; bases not matched to a gene: 8. CDR1 MDHEN and CDR2 SYDVKM come from the germline V gene. The DNA of the CDR3 is TGTGCCAGCAGTTCATCAACAGGGGTGGACACCATATATTTT. Encoded protein: CASSSSTGVDTIYF.

This clone was picked up one time. This CDR3 is CASSLGLTGDLHEQYF. DNA of the CDR3: TGCGCCAGCAGCCTAGGACTGACAGGGGATCTCCACGAGCAGTACTTC. The V and J genes are TRBV5-1 and TRBJ2-7; the match to TRBD1 covers 8 bases. CDR1 is SGHRS and CDR2 is YFSETQ in the germline V gene. CDR3 size: 16 residues. The ends lost 4 bases at V and 5 bases at J; junction bases unmatched: 14.

This clone was seen more than once but under ten times. This chain uses TRBV28 with TRBJ2-3; perhaps TRBD2 as D (6 bases). V was pared by 7 bases and J by 9 bases, with 17 bases between. This CDR3 contains 13 residues. Germline assignment: CDR1 MDHEN and CDR2 SYDVKM. This chain's CDR3 is CASMTVRRGTQYF. As DNA, the CDR3 is TGTGCCAGCATGACAGTCCGACGGGGGACGCAGTATTTT.

The chain combines TRBV19 with TRBJ2-1; the match to TRBD1 covers 9 bases. J was trimmed by 2 bases and V by 4 bases; bases with no gene match: 6. Germline loops: CDR1 LNHDA, CDR2 SQIVND (reference sequence). CDR3 length: 16 amino acids. CDR3 nucleotide sequence: TGTGCCAGTAGTACCTCCGGGACAGGGCCCTACAATGAGCAGTTCTTC. It translates to CASSTSGTGPYNEQFF.

The V and J genes are TRBV7-8 and TRBJ2-1, with 11 positions matching TRBD2. Germline V gene data show CDR1 as SGHVS and CDR2 as FQNEAQ. V dropped 5 bases and J dropped 6; count of bases not matched to a gene: 12. The CDR3 extends over 17 amino acids. CDR3 coding DNA: TGTGCCAGCAGCAACAGTAAACTAGCGGGAGTGGGCAATGAGCAGTTCTTC. Translation: CASSNSKLAGVGNEQFF.

This rearrangement joins TRBV5-4 to TRBJ1-1, with D possibly matching TRBD1 (5 bases). Per the germline V gene, CDR1 is SGHNT and CDR2 is YYREEE (reference sequence). V lost 0 bases to trimming and J lost 4 bases, with 13 bases between them. The CDR3 covers 15 residues. CDR3 sequence reads: CASSLVVRDLTEAFF. The CDR3 DNA reads as TGTGCCAGCAGCTTGGTTGTCAGGGATCTCACTGAAGCTTTCTTT.

The chain employs TRBV18 and TRBJ1-4; D is uncertain. The germline gives CDR1 KGHSH, CDR2 LQKENI. CDR3 length: 14 residues. Trimming removed 2 bases from V and 5 bases from J, with 9 bases in between. In DNA, the CDR3 is TGTGCCAGCTCACCAAGGAGAGAGAATGAAAAACTGTTTTTT. As protein: CASSPRRENEKLFF.

The gene calls are TRBV29-1 and TRBJ1-1; unclear D gene. The CDR3 loop spans 13 amino acids. The germline CDR1 and CDR2 sequences are SQVTM and ANQGSEA. The V end lost 3 bases, the J end lost 0 bases, and 8 bases lay between the germline ends. The CDR3 DNA reads as TGCAGCGTTGAGGGCGGGATGAACACTGAAGCTTTCTTT. Its translation is CSVEGGMNTEAFF.